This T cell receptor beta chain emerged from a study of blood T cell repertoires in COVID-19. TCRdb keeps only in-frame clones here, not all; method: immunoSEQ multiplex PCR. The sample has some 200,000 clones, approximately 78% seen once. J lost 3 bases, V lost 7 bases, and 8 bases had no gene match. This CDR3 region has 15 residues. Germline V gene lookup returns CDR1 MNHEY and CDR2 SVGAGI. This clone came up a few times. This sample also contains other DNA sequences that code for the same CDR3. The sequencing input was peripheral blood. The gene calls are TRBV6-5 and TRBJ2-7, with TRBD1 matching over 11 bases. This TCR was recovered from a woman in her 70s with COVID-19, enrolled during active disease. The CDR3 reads CASINTGQGVYEQYF. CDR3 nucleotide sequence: TGTGCCAGCATCAACACGGGACAGGGGGTCTACGAGCAGTACTTC.